This T cell receptor beta chain was found in a study of post-analysis software for immune sequencing data. Overall study: Multiple sclerosis in the patients followed relapsing-remitting, secondary progressive and progressive-relapsing courses.

V was cut by 6 bases and J by 4 bases, with 19 bases left in between. Germline V gives CDR1 MNHEY, CDR2 SVGAGI. This CDR3 contains 16 residues. This clonotype was seen once. The antigen is undetermined. Presence of unique molecular identifiers characterized the TCR beta cDNA libraries. The source material, about 0.9 to 10 million T cells, gave rise to about 460,000 cDNA molecules. TCRdb ran MiXCR on the PCR reads and lists one entry per CDR3 protein. The sample contains hundreds of thousands of distinct CDR3 sequences, roughly half of which appear only once. Study-wide findings and caveats: TRBV segments more frequent in patients than in controls numbered about 5 and included TRBV5-6, TRBV5-1 and TRBV20-1. Strong same-batch co-clustering of samples appeared with F measure clustering. Versus controls, multiple sclerosis patients showed significantly lower diversity (normalized Chao1).

The TCR originated in a girl aged 5-17 years with multiple sclerosis. Sequencing was done on a sample of blood. V is TRBV6-5 and J is TRBJ1-5, with D possibly being TRBD1 (5 bases). DNA for the CDR3: TGTGCCAGCAGCTCTACTCAGGGAGGAGGGAATCAGCCCCAGCATTTT. Its protein is CASSSTQGGGNQPQHF.